The entry that follows covers one T cell receptor (beta chain) sequence. The sample is drawn from a study of T cells in Graves' hyperthyroidism and ophthalmopathy. TCR beta CDR3 regions were amplified from RNA transcripts. An initial round of RT-PCR targeting the TCR CDR3 relied on the HTBI primer set. Via MiXCR, TCRdb re-called the multiplex PCR reads, giving one row per CDR3 protein. The sample lists 400,000 to 450,000 distinct CDR3 sequences, around 15% occurring once. An approximately 9.8 ml volume of fresh peripheral blood provided the PBMCs. This clonotype was obtained from a man aged 18 to 30 with Graves' ophthalmopathy. What was sequenced was blood.

CDR3 in DNA: TGCAGTGCTAGAAGGGGGACAGGGAGAACAGATACGCAGTATTTT. Translated, it gives CSARRGTGRTDTQYF. The chain employs TRBV20-1 and TRBJ2-3; 9 bases align to TRBD1. This CDR3 has 15 residues. Germline V gene lookup returns CDR1 DFQATT and CDR2 SNEGSKA (reference sequence). V was pared by 2 bases and J by 3 bases, with 6 bases of the junction left unmatched.